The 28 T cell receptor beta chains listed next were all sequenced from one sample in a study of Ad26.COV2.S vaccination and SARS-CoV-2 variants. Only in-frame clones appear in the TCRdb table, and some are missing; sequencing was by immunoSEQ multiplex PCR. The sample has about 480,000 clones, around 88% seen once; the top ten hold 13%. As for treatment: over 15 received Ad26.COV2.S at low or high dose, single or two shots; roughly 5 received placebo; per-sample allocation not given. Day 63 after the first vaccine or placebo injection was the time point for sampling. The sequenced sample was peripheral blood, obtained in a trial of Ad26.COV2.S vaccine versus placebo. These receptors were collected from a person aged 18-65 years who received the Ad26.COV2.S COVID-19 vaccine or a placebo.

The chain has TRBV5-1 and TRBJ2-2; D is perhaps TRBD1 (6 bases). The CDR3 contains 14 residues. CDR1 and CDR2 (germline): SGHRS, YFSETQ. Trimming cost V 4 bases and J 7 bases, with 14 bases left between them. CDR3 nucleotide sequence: TGCGCCAGCAGCCCTACACAGGGCGGCGGGGAGCTGTTTTTT. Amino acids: CASSPTQGGGELFF.

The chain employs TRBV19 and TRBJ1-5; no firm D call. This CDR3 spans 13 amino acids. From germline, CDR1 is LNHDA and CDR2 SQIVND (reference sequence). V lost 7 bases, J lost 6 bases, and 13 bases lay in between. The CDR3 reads CASTQRPFQPQHF. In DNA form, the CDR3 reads TGTGCCAGTACTCAAAGACCTTTTCAGCCCCAGCATTTT. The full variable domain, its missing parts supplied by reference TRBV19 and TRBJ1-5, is DGGITQSPKYLFRKEGQNVTLSCEQNLNHDAMYWYRQDPGQGLRLIYYSQIVNDFQKGDIAEGYSVSREKKESFPLTVTSAQKNPTAFYLCASTQRPFQPQHFGDGTRLSIL.

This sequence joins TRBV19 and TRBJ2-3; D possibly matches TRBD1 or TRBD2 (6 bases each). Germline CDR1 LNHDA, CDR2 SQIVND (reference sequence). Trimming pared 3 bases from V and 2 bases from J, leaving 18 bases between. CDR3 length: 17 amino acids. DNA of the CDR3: TGTGCCAGTAGTATCGGGGGCCAGGGCCTAATCACAGATACGCAGTATTTT. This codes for CASSIGGQGLITDTQYF.

The CDR3 region is CALKGAGSNTEAFF. The CDR3 DNA reads as TGTGCCCTCAAAGGGGCAGGGTCCAACACTGAAGCTTTCTTT. The chain couples TRBV30 to TRBJ1-1, with D maybe TRBD1 (5 bases). CDR3 length: 14 amino acids. CDR1 GTSNPN and CDR2 SVGIG come from the germline V gene (reference sequence). V was shortened by 8 bases and J by 2 bases, with 18 bases between the two germline ends.

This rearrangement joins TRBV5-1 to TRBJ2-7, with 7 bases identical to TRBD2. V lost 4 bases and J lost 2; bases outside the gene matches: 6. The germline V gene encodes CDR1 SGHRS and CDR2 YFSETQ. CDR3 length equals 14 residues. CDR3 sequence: CASSPGLVPYEQYF. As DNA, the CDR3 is TGCGCCAGCAGCCCAGGACTAGTCCCCTACGAGCAGTACTTC. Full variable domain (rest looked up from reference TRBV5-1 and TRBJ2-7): KAGVTQTPRYLIKTRGQQVTLSCSPISGHRSVSWYQQTPGQGLQFLFEYFSETQRNKGNFPGRFSGRQFSNSRSEMNVSTLELGDSALYLCASSPGLVPYEQYFGPGTRLTVT.

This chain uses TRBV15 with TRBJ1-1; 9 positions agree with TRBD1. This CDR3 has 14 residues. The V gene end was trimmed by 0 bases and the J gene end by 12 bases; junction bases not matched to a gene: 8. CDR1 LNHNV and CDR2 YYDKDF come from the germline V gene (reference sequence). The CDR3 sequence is CATSRDVGDRETFF. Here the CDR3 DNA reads TGTGCCACCAGCAGAGATGTGGGGGACAGGGAGACTTTCTTT.

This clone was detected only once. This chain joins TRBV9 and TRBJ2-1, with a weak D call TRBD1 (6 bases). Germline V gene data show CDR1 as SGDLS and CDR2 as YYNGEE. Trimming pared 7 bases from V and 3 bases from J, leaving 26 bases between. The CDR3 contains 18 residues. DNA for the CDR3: TGTGCCAGCCAGAGAACCAGGGGTCATACCACTGTCTACAATGAGCAGTTCTTC. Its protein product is CASQRTRGHTTVYNEQFF.

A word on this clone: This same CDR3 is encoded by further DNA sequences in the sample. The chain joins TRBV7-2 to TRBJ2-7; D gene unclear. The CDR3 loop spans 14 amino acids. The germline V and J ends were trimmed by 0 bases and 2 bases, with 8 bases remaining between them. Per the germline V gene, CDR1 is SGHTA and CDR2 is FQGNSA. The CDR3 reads CASSLARGAYEQYF. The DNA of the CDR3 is TGTGCCAGCAGCTTAGCTCGTGGGGCCTACGAGCAGTACTTC.

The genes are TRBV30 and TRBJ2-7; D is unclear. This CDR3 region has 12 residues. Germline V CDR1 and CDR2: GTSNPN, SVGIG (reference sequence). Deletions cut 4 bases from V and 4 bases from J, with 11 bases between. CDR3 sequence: CAWTQSNYEQYF. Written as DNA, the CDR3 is TGTGCCTGGACCCAGAGTAATTACGAGCAGTACTTC.

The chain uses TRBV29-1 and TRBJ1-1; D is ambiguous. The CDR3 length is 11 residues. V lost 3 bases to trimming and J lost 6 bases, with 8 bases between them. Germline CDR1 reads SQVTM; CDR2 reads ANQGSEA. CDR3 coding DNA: TGCAGCGTTGATTTTATCGCTGAAGCTTTCTTT. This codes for CSVDFIAEAFF.

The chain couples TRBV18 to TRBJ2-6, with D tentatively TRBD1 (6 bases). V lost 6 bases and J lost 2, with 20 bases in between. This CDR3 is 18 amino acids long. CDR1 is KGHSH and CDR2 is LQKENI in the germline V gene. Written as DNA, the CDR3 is TGTGCCAGCTCCCCGGACAGCCCCTCTTCTACTGGGGCCAACGTCCTGACTTTC. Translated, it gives CASSPDSPSSTGANVLTF.

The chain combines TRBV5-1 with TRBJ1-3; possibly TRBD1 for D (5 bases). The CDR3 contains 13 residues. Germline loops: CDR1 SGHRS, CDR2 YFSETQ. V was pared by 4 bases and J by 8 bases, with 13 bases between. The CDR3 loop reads CASSGTEGHTIYF. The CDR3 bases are TGCGCCAGCAGCGGGACTGAGGGGCACACCATATATTTT.

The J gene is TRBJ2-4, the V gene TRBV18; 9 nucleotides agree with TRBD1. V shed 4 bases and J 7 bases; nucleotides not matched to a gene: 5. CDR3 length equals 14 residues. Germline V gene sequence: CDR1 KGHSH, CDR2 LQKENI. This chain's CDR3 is CASSHKGTGNIQYF. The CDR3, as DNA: TGTGCCAGCTCACACAAAGGGACAGGGAACATTCAGTACTTC.

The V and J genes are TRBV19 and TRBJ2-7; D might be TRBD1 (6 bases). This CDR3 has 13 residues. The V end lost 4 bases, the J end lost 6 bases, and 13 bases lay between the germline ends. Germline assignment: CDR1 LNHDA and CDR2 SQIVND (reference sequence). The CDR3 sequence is CASSKQGTAEQYF. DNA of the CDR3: TGTGCCAGTAGTAAACAGGGTACAGCCGAGCAGTACTTC.

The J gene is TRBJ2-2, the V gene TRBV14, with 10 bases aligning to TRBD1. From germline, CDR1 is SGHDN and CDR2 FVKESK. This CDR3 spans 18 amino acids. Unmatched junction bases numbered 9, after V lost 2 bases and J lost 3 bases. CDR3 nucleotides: TGTGCCAGCAGCCAACCTCGCCGCGGGACAGGGGACACCGGGGAGCTGTTTTTT. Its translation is CASSQPRRGTGDTGELFF.

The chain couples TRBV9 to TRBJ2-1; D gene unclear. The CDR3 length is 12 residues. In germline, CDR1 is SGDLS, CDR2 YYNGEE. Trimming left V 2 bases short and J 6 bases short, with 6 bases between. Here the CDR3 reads CASSVTPNEQFF. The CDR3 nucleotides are TGTGCCAGCAGCGTGACACCCAATGAGCAGTTCTTC.

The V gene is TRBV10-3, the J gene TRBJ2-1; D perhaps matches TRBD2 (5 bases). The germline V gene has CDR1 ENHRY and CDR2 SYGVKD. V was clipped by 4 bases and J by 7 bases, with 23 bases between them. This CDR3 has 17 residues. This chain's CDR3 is CAISVTPLDSTRNEQFF. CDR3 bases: TGTGCCATCAGTGTCACTCCGCTGGACTCCACTAGGAATGAGCAGTTCTTC.

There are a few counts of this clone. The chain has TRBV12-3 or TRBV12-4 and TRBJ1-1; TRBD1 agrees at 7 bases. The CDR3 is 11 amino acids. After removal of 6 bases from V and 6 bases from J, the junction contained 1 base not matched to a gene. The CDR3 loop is CASSQGAEAFF. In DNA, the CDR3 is TGTGCCAGCAGCCAGGGGGCTGAAGCTTTCTTT.

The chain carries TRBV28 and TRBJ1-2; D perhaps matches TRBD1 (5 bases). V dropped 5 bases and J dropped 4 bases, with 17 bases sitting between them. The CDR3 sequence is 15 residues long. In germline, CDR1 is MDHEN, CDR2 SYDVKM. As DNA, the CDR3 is TGTGCCAGCAGTCCCAGCGGGACCCTATTCTATGGCTACACCTTC. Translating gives CASSPSGTLFYGYTF.

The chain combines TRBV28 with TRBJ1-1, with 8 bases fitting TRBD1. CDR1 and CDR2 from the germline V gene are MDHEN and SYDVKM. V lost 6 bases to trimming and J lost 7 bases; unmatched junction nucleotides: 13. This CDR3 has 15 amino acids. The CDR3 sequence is CASRPRPTGDSEAFF. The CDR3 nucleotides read TGTGCCAGCAGACCCCGCCCGACAGGGGATAGTGAAGCTTTCTTT.

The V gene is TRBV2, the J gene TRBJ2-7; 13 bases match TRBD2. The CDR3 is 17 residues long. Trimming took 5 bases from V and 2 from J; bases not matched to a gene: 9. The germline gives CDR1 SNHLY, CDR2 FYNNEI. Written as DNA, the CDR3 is TGTGCCAGCAGTTTCACCGGACTAGCGGGAGTGCCCTACGAGCAGTACTTC. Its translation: CASSFTGLAGVPYEQYF.

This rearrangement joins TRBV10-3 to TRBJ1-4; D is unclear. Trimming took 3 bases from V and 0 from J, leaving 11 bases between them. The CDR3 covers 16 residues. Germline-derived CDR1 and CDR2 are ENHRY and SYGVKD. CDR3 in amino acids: CAISDRVVATNEKLFF. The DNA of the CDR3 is TGTGCCATCAGTGATCGGGTAGTTGCAACTAATGAAAAACTGTTTTTT.

The CDR3 spells CAWSNRGSPSEQYF. Written as DNA, the CDR3 is TGTGCCTGGTCCAACAGAGGGAGTCCCTCCGAGCAGTACTTC. The chain links TRBV30 to TRBJ2-7; D is perhaps TRBD2 (5 bases). The CDR3 contains 14 residues. From germline, CDR1 is GTSNPN and CDR2 SVGIG (reference sequence). V dropped 5 bases and J dropped 6 bases, with 20 bases sitting between them.

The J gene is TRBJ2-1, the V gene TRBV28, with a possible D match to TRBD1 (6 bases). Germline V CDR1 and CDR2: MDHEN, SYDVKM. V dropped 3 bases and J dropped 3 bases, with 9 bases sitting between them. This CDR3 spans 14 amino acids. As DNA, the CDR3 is TGTGCCAGCAGTTTCGGGGACAACTACAATGAGCAGTTCTTC. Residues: CASSFGDNYNEQFF.

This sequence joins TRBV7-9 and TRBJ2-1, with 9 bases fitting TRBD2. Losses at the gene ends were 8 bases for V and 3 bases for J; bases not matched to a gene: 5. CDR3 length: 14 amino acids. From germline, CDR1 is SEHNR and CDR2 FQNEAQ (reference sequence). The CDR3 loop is CASGNSGSYNEQFF. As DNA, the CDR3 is TGTGCCAGCGGCAATAGCGGGAGCTACAATGAGCAGTTCTTC.

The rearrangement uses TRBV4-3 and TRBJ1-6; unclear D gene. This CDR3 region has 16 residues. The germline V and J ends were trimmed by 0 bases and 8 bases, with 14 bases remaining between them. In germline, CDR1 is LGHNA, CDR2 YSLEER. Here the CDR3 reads CASSQEVSPGDSPLHF. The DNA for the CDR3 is TGCGCCAGCAGCCAAGAGGTCAGCCCCGGGGATTCACCCCTCCACTTT.

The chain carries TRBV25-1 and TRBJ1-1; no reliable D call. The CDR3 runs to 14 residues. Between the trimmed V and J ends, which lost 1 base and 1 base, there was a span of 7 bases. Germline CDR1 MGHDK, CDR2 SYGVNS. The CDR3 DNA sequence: TGTGCCAGCAGTGAATCTCCTCAGAACACTGAAGCTTTCTTT. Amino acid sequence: CASSESPQNTEAFF.

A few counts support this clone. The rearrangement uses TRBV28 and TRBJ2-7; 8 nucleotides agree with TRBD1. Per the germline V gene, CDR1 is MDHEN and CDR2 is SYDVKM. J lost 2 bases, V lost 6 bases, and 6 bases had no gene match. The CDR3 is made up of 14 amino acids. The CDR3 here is CASRTGTGAYEQYF. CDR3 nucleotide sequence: TGTGCCAGCAGAACCGGGACAGGAGCCTACGAGCAGTACTTC.